These 2 T cell receptor beta chains share one sample of origin, sequenced in a study of T cell responses to AZD1222 COVID-19 vaccine. The table came from immunoSEQ multiplex PCR; TCRdb's copy has only in-frame clones and leaves some out. The table lists over 100,000 clones, about 87% of them singletons. The source was peripheral blood, collected on day 0 of AZD1222 vaccination. These receptors originate from an adult in good health.

J is TRBJ1-4 and V is TRBV15; D might be TRBD1 (5 bases). The V and J ends lost 0 bases and 8 bases respectively, with 13 bases between them. The CDR3 length is 15 residues. CDR1 is LNHNV and CDR2 is YYDKDF in the germline V gene (reference sequence). CDR3: CATSRDRDHGEKLFF. CDR3 coding DNA: TGTGCCACCAGCAGAGATCGGGACCACGGGGAAAAACTGTTTTTT.

The chain couples TRBV11-2 to TRBJ1-2; no definite D call. The length of the CDR3 is 15 residues. Looked up from germline, CDR1 is SGHAT and CDR2 is FQNNGV. Between the trimmed V and J ends, which lost 2 bases and 0 bases, there was a span of 10 bases. For the CDR3, the DNA is TGTGCCAGCAGCTTAACTGGGGAGTCTAACTATGGCTACACCTTC. This translates into CASSLTGESNYGYTF.